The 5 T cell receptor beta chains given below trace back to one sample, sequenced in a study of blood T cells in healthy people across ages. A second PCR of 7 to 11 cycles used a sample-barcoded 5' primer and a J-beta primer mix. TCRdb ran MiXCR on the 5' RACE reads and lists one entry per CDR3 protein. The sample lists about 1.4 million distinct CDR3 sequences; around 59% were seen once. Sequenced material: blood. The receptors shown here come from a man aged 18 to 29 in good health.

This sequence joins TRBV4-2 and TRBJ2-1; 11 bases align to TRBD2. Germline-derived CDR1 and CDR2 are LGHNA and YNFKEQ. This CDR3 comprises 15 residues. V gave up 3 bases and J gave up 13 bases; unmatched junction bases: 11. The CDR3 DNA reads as TGTGCCAGCAGCCACTCTAGCGGGGGGCCCCTGGGACAGTTCTTC. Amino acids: CASSHSSGGPLGQFF.

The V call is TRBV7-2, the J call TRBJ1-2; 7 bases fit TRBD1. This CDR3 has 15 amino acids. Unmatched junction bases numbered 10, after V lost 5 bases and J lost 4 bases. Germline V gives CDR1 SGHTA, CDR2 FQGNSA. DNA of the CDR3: TGTGCCAGCAGCATCGACCCGACAGGGAGCTATGGCTACACCTTC. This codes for CASSIDPTGSYGYTF.

The CDR3 is CAISAVLYEQYF. DNA for the CDR3: TGTGCCATCAGTGCTGTCCTCTACGAGCAGTACTTC. The chain couples TRBV10-3 to TRBJ2-7; D not resolved. The CDR3 sequence is 12 residues long. V lost 4 bases and J 3 bases, leaving 7 bases between the germline ends. The V gene's germline CDR1 is ENHRY and CDR2 SYGVKD.

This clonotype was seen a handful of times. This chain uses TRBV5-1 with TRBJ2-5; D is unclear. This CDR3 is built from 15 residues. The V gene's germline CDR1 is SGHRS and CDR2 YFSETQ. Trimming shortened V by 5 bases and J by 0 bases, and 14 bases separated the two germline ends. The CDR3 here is CASSPASINQETQYF. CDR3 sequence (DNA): TGCGCCAGCAGTCCAGCGTCCATAAACCAAGAGACCCAGTACTTC.

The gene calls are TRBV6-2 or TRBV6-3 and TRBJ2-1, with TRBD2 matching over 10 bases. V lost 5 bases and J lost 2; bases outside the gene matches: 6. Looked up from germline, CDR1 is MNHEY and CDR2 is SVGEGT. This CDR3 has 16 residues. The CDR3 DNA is TGTGCCAGCAGTCCTATAGCGGGGGGCGCCTACAATGAGCAGTTCTTC. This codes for CASSPIAGGAYNEQFF.